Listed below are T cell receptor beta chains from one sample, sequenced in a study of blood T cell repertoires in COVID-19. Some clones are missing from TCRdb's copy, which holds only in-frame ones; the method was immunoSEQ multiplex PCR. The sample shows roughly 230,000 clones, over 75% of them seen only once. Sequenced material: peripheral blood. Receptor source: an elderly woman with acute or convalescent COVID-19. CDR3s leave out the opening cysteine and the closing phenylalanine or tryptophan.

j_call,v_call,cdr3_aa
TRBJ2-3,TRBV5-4,ASSPSIAGGPDTQY
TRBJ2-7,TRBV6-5,ASTPGGQGAYEQY
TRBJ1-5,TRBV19,ASKPGQFNQPQH
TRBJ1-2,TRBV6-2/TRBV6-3,ASSTGTYGYT
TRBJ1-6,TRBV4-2,ASSQEGTGDNSPLH
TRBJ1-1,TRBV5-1,ASSPGTGRRTEAF
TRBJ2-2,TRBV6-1,ASSEENRALGGELF
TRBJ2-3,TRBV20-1,SASPGLAEDTQY
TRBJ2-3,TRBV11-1,ASSLGAGGSTDTQY
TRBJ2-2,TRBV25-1,ASSELLAGVNTGELF
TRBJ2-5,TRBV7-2,ASSYSGTSGVIETQY
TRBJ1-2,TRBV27,ASSLSTGRYGYT
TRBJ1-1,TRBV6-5,ASSYSTQGSTEAF
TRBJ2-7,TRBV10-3,AIRSDRGLPYEQY
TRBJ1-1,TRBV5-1,ASSTTGVNTEAF
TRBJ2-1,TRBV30,AWSLGVYEQF
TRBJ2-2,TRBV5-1,ASSLTGNTGELF
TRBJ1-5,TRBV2,ASSEAFLGRRVNQPQH
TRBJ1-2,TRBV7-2,ASSLDRLGYNGYT
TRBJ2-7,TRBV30,AWSRRSGSRYEQY
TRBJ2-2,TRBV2,ASSPNIAGSDTGELF
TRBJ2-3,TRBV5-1,ASSQTSGGALDTQY
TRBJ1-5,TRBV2,ASNLGQSNQPQH
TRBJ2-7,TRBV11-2,ASSLGTGASYEQY
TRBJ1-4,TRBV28,ASRPTGGNEKLF
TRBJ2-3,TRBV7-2,ASSLARQSDTQY